A selection of T cell receptor beta chains follows, all from one sample in a study of blood T cells in healthy people across ages. TCRdb re-called the 5' RACE reads with MiXCR, one entry per CDR3 protein. Of hundreds of thousands of distinct CDR3 sequences listed, more than 45% are singletons. Sequenced material: blood. The receptors shown here come from a man under 40 in good health. Both conserved end residues are part of each CDR3. A D gene is named only where the DNA matches it firmly. Not every row has a clone size; where given, it reads once, few, many or a size class.

V gene	J gene	D gene	clone size	CDR3 protein	CDR3 DNA
TRBV6-5	TRBJ1-4	-	-	CASSYSKVPTKLFF	TGTGCCAGCAGTTACTCGAAAGTTCCGACAAAACTGTTTTTT
TRBV27	TRBJ2-3	TRBD2	-	CASSFRLAGGPEQADTQYF	TGTGCCAGCAGTTTCCGACTAGCGGGAGGGCCAGAGCAAGCAGATACGCAGTATTTT
TRBV7-2	TRBJ2-3	-	once	CASSLSEGRADTQYF	TGTGCCAGCAGCTTAAGTGAGGGCAGAGCAGATACGCAGTATTTT
TRBV4-3	TRBJ2-3	-	-	CASSQDSGSYTDTQYF	TGCGCCAGCAGCCAAGATAGTGGCAGTTACACAGATACGCAGTATTTT
TRBV10-3	TRBJ2-3	-	-	CTITDGPTDTQYF	TGTACCATCACTGATGGGCCCACAGATACGCAGTATTTT
TRBV11-2	TRBJ2-1	-	-	CASSILGSGRKKELSSYNEQFF	TGTGCCAGCAGCATCTTAGGTTCGGGCAGAAAAAAGGAGTTGAGCTCCTACAATGAGCAGTTCTTC
TRBV7-2	TRBJ1-2	-	-	CASSLGLKEYGYTF	TGTGCCAGCAGCTTAGGACTGAAAGAATATGGCTACACCTTC
TRBV7-9	TRBJ1-6	-	-	CASGRGAGSSYNSPLHF	TGTGCCAGCGGAAGAGGGGCAGGCAGCTCCTATAATTCACCCCTCCACTTT
TRBV5-1	TRBJ2-1	TRBD2	-	CASSAGLAGTNEQFF	TGCGCCAGCAGCGCAGGACTAGCGGGTACCAATGAGCAGTTCTTC
TRBV7-2	TRBJ1-1	-	-	CASSSLPSEAFF	TGTGCCAGCAGCTCCCTTCCCTCTGAAGCTTTCTTT
TRBV24-1	TRBJ2-3	TRBD2	few	CATSDPRLAGVLTDTQYF	TGTGCCACCAGTGATCCAAGACTAGCGGGAGTGTTAACAGATACGCAGTATTTT
TRBV25-1	TRBJ2-1	TRBD1	-	CASSEGDRNNEQFF	TGTGCCAGCAGTGAGGGGGACAGAAACAATGAGCAGTTCTTC
TRBV29-1	TRBJ1-2	-	-	CSVEDRDRGPYGYTF	TGCAGCGTTGAAGATCGGGACCGCGGACCCTATGGCTACACCTTC
TRBV29-1	TRBJ2-1	TRBD1	-	CSVWYRGGSTSYNEQFF	TGCAGCGTTTGGTACAGGGGTGGGTCCACGTCCTACAATGAGCAGTTCTTC
TRBV11-1	TRBJ2-1	-	few	CASEDWDGDNEQFF	TGTGCCAGCGAGGACTGGGATGGGGACAATGAGCAGTTCTTC
TRBV5-5	TRBJ2-1	-	-	CASSPIGGGEQFF	TGTGCCAGCAGCCCGATAGGGGGGGGTGAGCAGTTCTTC
TRBV7-9	TRBJ2-1	-	-	CASSPTSFSYNEQFF	TGTGCCAGCAGCCCTACTAGTTTCTCCTACAATGAGCAGTTCTTC
TRBV29-1	TRBJ2-1	TRBD2	-	CSTKGLPGGNEQFF	TGCAGCACCAAGGGACTACCTGGGGGGAATGAGCAGTTCTTC
TRBV7-9	TRBJ1-5	-	-	CASSAKGADQPQHF	TGTGCCAGCAGCGCAAAAGGGGCCGATCAGCCCCAGCATTTT
TRBV6-5	TRBJ2-2	-	-	CASSYVALLGAGTGELFF	TGTGCCAGCAGTTACGTGGCTTTATTGGGCGCGGGAACCGGGGAGCTGTTTTTT
TRBV7-8	TRBJ2-7	-	-	CASKPPVGEQYF	TGTGCCAGCAAACCGCCGGTGGGCGAGCAGTACTTC
TRBV20-1	TRBJ2-7	-	-	CSAYRDTFYEQYF	TGCAGTGCTTACCGGGACACCTTTTACGAGCAGTACTTC
TRBV6-2/TRBV6-3	TRBJ2-5	-	few	CASAKGRGADETQYF	TGTGCCAGCGCAAAAGGGAGGGGGGCCGACGAGACCCAGTACTTC
TRBV6-6	TRBJ2-7	TRBD1	-	CASSWGQDSYEQYF	TGTGCCAGCAGTTGGGGACAGGACTCCTACGAGCAGTACTTC